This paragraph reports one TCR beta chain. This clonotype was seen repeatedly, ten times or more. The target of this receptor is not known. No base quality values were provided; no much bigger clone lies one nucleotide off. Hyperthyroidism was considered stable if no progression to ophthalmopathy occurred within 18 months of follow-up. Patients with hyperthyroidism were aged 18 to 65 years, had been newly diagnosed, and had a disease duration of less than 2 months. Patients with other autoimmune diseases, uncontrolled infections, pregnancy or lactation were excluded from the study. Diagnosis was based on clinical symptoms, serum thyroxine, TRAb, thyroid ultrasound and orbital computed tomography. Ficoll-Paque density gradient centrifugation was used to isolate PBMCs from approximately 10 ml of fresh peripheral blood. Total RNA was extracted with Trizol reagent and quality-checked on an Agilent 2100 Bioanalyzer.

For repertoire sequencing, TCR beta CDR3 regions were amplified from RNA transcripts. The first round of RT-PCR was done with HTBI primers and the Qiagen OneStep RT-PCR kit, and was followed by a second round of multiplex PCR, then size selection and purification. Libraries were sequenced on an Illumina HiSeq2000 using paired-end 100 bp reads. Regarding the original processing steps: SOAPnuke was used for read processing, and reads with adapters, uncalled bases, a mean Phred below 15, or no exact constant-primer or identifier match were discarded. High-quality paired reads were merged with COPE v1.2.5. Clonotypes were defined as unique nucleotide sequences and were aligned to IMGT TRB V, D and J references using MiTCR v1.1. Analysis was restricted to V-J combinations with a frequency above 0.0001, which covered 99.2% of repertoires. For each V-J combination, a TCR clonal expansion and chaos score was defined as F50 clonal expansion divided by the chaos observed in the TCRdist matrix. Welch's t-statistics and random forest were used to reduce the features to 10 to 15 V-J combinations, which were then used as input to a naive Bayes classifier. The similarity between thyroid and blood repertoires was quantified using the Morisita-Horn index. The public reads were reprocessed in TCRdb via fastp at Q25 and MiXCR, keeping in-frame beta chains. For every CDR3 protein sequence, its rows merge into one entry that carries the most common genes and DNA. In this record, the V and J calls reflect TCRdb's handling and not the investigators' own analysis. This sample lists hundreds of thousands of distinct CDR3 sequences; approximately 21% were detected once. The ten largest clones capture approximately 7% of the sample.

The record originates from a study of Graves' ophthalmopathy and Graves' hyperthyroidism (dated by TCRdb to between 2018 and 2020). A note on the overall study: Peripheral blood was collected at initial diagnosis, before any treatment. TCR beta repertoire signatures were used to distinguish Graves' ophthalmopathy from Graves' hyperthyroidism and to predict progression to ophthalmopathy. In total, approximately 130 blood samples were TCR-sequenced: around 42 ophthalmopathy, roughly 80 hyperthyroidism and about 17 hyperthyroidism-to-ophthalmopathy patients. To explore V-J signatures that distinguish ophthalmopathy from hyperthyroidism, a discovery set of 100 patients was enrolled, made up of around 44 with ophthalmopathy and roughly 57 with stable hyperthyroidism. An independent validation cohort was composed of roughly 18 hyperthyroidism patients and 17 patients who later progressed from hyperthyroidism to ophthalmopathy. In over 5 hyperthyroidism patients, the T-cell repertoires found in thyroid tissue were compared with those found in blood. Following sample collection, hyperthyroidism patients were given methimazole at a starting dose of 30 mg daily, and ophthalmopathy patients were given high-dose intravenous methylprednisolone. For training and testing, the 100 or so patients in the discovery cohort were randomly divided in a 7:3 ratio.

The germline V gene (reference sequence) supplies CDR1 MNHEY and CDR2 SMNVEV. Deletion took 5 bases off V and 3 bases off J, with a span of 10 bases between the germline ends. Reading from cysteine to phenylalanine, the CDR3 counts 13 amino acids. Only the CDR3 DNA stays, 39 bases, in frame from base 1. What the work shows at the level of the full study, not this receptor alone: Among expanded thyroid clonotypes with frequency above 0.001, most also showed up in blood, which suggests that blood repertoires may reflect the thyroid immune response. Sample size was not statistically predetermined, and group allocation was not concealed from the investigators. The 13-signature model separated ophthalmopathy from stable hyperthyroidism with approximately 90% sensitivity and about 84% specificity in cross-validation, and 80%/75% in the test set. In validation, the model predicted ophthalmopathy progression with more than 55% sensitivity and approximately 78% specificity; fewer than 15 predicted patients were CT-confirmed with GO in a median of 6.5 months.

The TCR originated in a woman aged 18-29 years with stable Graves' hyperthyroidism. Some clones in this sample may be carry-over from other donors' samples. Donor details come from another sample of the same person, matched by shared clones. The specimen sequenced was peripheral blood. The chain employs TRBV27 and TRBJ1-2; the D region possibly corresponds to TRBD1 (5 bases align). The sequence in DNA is TGTGCCAGCAGTCGCCCAGGGTACTATGGCTACACCTTC. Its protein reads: CASSRPGYYGYTF.